This T cell receptor (beta chain) derives from a study of blood T cells in healthy people across ages. V lost 1 base and J 6 bases, leaving 6 bases between the germline ends. The CDR3 is 12 amino acids. The germline CDR1 and CDR2 sequences are GTSNPN and SVGIG (reference sequence). It was with a sample-barcoded 5' primer and a J-beta primer mix that a second PCR of about 7 to 12 cycles was run. Each cDNA was tagged by a template-switch adaptor containing 12 random nucleotides. TCRdb recomputed calls from the 5' RACE reads with MiXCR, one row per CDR3 protein. This sample has roughly 830,000 distinct CDR3 sequences, with under 80% found just once. Each individual donor underwent a draw of 8.5 to 10 milliliters of peripheral blood. In each sample, at least 7 million PBMCs were isolated. Total RNA was isolated from each sample in quantities of at least 6 micrograms.

The clonotype originates from a man aged 25 to 40 in good health. Sequencing was done on a sample of blood. V is TRBV30 and J is TRBJ1-4; no clear D. The CDR3 sequence is CAWSARDEKLFF. The CDR3 nucleotides read TGTGCCTGGAGTGCCCGGGATGAAAAACTGTTTTTT. The whole variable domain, remainder taken from reference TRBV30 and TRBJ1-4, is SQTIHQWPATLVQPVGSPLSLECTVEGTSNPNLYWYRQAAGRGLQLLFYSVGIGQISSEVPQNLSASRPQDRQFILSSKKLLLSDSGFYLCAWSARDEKLFFGSGTQLSVL.